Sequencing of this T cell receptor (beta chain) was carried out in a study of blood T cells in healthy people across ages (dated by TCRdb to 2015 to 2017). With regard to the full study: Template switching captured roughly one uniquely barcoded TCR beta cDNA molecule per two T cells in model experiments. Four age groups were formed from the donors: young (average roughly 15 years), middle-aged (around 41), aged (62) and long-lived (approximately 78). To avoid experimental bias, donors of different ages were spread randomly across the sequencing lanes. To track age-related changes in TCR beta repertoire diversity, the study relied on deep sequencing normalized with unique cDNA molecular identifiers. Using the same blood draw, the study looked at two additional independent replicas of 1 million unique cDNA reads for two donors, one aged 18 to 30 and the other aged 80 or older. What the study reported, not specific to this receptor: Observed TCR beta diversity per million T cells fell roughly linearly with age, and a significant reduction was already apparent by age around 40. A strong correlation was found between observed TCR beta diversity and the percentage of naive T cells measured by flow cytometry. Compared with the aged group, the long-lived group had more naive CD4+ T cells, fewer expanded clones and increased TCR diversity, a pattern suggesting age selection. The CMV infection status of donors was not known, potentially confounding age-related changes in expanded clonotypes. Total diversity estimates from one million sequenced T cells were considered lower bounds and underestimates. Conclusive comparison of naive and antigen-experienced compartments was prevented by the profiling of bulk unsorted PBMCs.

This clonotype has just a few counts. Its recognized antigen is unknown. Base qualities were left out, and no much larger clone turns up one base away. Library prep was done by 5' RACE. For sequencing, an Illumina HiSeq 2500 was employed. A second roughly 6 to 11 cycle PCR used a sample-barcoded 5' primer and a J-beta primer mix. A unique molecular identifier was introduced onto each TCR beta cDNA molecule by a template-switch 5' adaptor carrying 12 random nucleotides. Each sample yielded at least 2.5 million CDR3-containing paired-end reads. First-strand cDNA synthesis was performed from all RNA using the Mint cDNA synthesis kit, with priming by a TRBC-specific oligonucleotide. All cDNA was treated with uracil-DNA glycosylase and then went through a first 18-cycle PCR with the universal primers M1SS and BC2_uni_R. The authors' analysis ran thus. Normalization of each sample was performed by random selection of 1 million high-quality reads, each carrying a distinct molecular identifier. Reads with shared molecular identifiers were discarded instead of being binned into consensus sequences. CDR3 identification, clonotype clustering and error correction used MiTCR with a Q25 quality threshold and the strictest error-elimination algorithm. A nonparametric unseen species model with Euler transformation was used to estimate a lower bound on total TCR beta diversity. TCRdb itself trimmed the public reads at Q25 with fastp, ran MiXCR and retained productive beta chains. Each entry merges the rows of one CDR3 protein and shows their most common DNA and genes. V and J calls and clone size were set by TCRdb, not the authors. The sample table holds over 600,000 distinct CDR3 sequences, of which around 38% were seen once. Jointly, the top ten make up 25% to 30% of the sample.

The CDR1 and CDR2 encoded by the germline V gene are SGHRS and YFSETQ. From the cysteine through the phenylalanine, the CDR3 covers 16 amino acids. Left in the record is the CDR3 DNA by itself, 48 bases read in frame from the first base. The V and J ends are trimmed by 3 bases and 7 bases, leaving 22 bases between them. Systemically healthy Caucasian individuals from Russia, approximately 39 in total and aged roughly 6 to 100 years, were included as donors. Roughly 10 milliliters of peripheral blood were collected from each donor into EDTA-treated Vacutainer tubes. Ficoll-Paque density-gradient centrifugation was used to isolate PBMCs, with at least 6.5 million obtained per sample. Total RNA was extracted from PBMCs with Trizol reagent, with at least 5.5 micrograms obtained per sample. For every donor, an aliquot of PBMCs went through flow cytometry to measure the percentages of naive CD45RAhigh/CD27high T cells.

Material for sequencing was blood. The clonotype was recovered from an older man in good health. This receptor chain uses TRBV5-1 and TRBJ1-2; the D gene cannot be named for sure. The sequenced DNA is TGCGCCAGCAGCTCGGAGGCATTTTCACAGCTCGGTGGCTACACCTTC. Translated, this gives CASSSEAFSQLGGYTF.